This TCR beta chain is drawn from a study of cytomegalovirus exposure and HLA in healthy donors. This clone is labeled as medium-sized. The germline V gene encodes CDR1 SNHLY and CDR2 FYNNEI. Deletions cut 7 bases from V and 3 bases from J, with 16 bases between. The CDR3 runs to 14 residues. The table came from immunoSEQ multiplex PCR; TCRdb's copy has only in-frame clones and leaves some out. The sample shows more than 110,000 clones, about 94% of them seen only once. Sequencing input: PBMCs. The receptor was derived from a man between 18 and 35 years old in good health and CMV-seropositive. This sequence joins TRBV2 and TRBJ2-7, with D uncertain. CDR3 DNA: TGTGCCAGCAATCCGAGCCTAACTATCTACGAGCAGTACTTC. Its translation: CASNPSLTIYEQYF. The variable domain in full, completed from reference TRBV2 and TRBJ2-7, reads EPEVTQTPSHQVTQMGQEVILRCVPISNHLYFYWYRQILGQKVEFLVSFYNNEISEKSEIFDDQFSVERPDGSNFTLKIRSTKLEDSAMYFCASNPSLTIYEQYFGPGTRLTVT.